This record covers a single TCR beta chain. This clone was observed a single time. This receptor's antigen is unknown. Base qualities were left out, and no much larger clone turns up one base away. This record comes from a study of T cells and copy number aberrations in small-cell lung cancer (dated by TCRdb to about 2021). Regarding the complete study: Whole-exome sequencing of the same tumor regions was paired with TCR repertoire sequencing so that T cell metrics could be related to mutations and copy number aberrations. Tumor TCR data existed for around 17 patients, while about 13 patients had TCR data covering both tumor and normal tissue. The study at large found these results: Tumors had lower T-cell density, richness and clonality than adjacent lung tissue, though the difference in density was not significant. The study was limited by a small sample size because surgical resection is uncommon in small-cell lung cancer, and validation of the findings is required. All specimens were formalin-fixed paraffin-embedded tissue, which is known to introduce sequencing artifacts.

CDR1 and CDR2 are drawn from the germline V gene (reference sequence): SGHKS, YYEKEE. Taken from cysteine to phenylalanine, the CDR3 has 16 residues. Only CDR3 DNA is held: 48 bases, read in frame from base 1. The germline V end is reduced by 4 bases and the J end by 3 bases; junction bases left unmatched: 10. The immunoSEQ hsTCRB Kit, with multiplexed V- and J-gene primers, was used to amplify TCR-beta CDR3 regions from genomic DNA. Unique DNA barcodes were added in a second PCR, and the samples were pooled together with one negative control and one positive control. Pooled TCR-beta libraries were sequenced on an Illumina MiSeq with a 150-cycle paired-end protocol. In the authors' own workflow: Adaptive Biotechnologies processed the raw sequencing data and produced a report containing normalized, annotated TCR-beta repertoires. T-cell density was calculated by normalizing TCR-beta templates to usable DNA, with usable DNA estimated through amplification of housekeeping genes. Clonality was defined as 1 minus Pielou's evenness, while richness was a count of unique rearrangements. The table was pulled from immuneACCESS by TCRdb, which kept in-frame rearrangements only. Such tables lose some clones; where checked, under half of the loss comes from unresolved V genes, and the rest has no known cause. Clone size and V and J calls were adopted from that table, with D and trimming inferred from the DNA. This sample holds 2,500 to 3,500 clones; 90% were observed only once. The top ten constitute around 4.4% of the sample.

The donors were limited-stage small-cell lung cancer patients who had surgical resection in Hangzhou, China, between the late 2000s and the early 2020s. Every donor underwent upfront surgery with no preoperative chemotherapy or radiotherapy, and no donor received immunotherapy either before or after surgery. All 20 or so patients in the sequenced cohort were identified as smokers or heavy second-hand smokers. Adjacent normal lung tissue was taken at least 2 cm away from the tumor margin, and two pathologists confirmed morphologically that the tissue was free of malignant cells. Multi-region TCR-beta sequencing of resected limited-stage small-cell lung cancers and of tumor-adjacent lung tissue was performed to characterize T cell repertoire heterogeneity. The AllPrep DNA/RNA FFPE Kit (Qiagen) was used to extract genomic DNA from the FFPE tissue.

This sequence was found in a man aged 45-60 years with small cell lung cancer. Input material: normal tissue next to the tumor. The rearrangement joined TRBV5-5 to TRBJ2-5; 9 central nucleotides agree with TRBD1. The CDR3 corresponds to CASSEGTGLIEETQYF. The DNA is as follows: TGTGCCAGCAGCGAGGGGACAGGGTTAATAGAAGAGACCCAGTACTTC. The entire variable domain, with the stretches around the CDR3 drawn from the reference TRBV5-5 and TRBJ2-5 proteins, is DAGVTQSPTHLIKTRGQQVTLRCSPISGHKSVSWYQQVLGQGPQFIFQYYEKEERGRGNFPDRFSARQFPNYSSELNVNALLLGDSALYLCASSEGTGLIEETQYFGPGTRLLVL.